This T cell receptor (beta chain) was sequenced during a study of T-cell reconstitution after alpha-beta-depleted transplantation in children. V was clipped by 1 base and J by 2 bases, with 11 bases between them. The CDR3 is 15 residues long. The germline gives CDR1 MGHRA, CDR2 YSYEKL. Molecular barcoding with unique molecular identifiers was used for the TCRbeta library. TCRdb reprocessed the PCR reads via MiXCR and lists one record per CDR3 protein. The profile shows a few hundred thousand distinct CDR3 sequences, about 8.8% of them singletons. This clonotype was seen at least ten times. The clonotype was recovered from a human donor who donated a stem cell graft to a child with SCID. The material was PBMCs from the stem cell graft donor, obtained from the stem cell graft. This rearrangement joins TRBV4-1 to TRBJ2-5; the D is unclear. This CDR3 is CASSQGSVDQETQYF. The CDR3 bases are TGCGCCAGCAGCCAAGGATCGGTCGATCAAGAGACCCAGTACTTC.